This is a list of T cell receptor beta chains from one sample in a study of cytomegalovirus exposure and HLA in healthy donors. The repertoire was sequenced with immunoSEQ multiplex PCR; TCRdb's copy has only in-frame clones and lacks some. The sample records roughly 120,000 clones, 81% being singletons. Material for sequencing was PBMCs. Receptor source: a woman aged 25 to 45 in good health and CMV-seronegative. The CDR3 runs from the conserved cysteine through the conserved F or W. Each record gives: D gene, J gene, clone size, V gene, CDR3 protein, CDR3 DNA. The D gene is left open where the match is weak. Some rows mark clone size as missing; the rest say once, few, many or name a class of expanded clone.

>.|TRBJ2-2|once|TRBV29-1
CSVFFRGGPNTGELFF
TGCAGCGTGTTTTTCCGAGGGGGTCCTAACACCGGGGAGCTGTTTTTT
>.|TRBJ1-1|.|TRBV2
CASSTKNTEAFF
TGTGCCAGCAGTACTAAGAACACTGAAGCTTTCTTT
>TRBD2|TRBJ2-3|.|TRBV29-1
CSARQTGTRSTDTQYF
TGCAGCGCCAGACAAACCGGGACTAGGAGCACAGATACGCAGTATTTT
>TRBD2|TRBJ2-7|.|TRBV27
CASSLTSGRVSYEQYF
TGTGCCAGCAGTTTAACTAGCGGGAGGGTTTCCTACGAGCAGTACTTC
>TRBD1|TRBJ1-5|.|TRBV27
CASSLTGGRGQPQHF
TGTGCCAGCAGTTTGACAGGGGGCCGAGGTCAGCCCCAGCATTTT
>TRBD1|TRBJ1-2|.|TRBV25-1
CASSDRGTGGSGYTF
TGTGCCAGCAGTGACCGCGGGACAGGGGGCTCTGGCTACACCTTC
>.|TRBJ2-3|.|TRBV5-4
CASSFRSLNTQYF
TGTGCCAGCAGCTTCCGCTCACTCAATACGCAGTATTTT
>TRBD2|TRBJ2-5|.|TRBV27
CASRSTSGKETQYF
TGTGCCAGCAGGTCGACTAGCGGGAAAGAGACCCAGTACTTC
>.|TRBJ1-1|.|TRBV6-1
CASSEGAGNTEAFF
TGTGCCAGCAGTGAAGGTGCCGGGAACACTGAAGCTTTCTTT
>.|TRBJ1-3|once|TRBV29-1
CSFRTGSSGNTIYF
TGCAGCTTTCGGACGGGGAGCTCTGGAAACACCATATATTTT
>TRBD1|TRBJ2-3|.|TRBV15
CATSRGTGGADTQYF
TGTGCCACCAGCAGAGGGACAGGGGGCGCAGATACGCAGTATTTT
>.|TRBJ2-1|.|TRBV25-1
CASSGDFGSYNEQFF
TGTGCCAGCAGTGGGGACTTTGGCTCCTACAATGAGCAGTTCTTC
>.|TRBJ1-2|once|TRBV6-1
CASRKDSTNYGYTF
TGTGCCAGCAGAAAGGACAGTACTAACTATGGCTACACCTTC
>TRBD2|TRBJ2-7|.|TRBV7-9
CASSLALAGTYEQYF
TGTGCCAGCAGCTTAGCCCTAGCGGGCACGTACGAGCAGTACTTC
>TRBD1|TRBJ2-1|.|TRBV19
CASSSGTGDYNEQFF
TGTGCCAGTAGCTCCGGGACAGGAGACTACAATGAGCAGTTCTTC
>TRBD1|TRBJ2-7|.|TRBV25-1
CASAPWGQTYEQYF
TGTGCCAGCGCACCTTGGGGACAGACCTACGAGCAGTACTTC
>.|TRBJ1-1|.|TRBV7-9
CASSLETGAEAFF
TGTGCCAGCAGCTTAGAGACAGGTGCTGAAGCTTTCTTT
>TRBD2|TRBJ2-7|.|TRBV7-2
CASSELAGAPYEQYF
TGTGCCAGCAGCGAACTAGCGGGGGCTCCCTACGAGCAGTACTTC
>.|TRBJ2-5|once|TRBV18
CASSPRQAGLGETQYF
TGTGCCAGCTCACCACGGCAAGCAGGGCTGGGGGAGACCCAGTACTTC
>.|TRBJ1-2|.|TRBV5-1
CASSLVSDTNYGYTF
TGCGCCAGCAGCTTGGTTTCAGACACTAACTATGGCTACACCTTC
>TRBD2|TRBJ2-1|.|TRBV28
CASSLSFSGYYNEQFF
TGTGCCAGCAGTTTATCCTTTAGCGGGTATTACAATGAGCAGTTCTTC
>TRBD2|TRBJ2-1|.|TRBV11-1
CASSQLTSGIYNEQFF
TGTGCCAGCAGCCAACTGACTAGCGGGATTTACAATGAGCAGTTCTTC
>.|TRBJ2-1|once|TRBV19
CASSSSGASSYNEQFF
TGTGCCAGTAGTAGTAGCGGCGCAAGCTCCTACAATGAGCAGTTCTTC
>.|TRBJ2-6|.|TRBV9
CASSQSGAGANVLTF
TGTGCCAGCAGCCAATCAGGGGCTGGGGCCAACGTCCTGACTTTC
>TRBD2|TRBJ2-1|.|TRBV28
CASSLRPGLAVNEQFF
TGTGCCAGCAGTTTACGACCGGGACTAGCGGTAAATGAGCAGTTCTTC
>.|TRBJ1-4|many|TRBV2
CASSVVFQGEKLFF
TGTGCCAGCAGTGTTGTCTTCCAGGGGGAAAAACTGTTTTTT
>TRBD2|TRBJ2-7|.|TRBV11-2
CASRRLAGGLYEQYF
TGTGCCAGCAGGAGACTAGCGGGAGGCCTCTACGAGCAGTACTTC
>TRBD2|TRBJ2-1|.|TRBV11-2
CASSLVSTSGRRNEQFF
TGTGCCAGCAGCTTAGTTTCAACTAGCGGGAGGCGTAATGAGCAGTTCTTC
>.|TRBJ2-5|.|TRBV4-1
CASSHLLGETQYF
TGCGCCAGCAGCCACCTACTAGGGGAGACCCAGTACTTC
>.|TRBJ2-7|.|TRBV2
CAAHSGLSYEQYF
TGTGCCGCCCATAGCGGACTCTCCTACGAGCAGTACTTC
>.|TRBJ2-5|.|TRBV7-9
CASSSKLWTAPTFETQYF
TGTGCCAGCAGCTCCAAATTGTGGACAGCCCCGACGTTCGAGACCCAGTACTTC
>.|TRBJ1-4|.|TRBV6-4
CASSPIYRVEYEKLFF
TGTGCCAGCAGCCCCATCTACAGGGTCGAGTATGAAAAACTGTTTTTT
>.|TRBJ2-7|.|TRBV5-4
CASSQRQASYEQYF
TGTGCCAGCAGTCAGAGACAGGCCTCCTACGAGCAGTACTTC
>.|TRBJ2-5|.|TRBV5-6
CASSYKGGVTETQYF
TGTGCCAGCAGCTATAAAGGGGGAGTCACCGAGACCCAGTACTTC
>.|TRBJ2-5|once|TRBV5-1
CASSSGETQYF
TGCGCCAGCAGCTCCGGGGAGACCCAGTACTTC
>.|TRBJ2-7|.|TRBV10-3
CAIRSDRLGYEQYF
TGTGCCATCAGATCCGACAGGCTAGGGTACGAGCAGTACTTC
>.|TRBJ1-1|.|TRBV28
CASSLTGFDTEAFF
TGTGCCAGCAGTTTAACAGGGTTTGACACTGAAGCTTTCTTT
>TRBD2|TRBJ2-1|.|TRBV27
CASSPEAYTPGGPNEQFF
TGTGCCAGCAGTCCCGAAGCCTACACTCCGGGAGGACCCAATGAGCAGTTCTTC
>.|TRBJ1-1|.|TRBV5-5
CASSLSPGHPRGEAFF
TGTGCCAGCAGCTTGTCCCCGGGACATCCAAGGGGGGAAGCTTTCTTT
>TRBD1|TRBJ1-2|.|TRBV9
CASSVELSTGVNYGYTF
TGTGCCAGCAGCGTCGAGCTCTCTACAGGGGTGAACTATGGCTACACCTTC
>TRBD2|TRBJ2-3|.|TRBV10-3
CATSGGRGDTQYF
TGTGCCACTAGCGGGGGTCGTGGAGATACGCAGTATTTT
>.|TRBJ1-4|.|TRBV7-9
CSSSLARGRTNEKLFF
TGTTCCAGCAGCTTAGCGCGGGGGAGGACTAATGAAAAACTGTTTTTT
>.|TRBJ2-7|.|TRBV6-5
CASNGRDSYEQYF
TGTGCCAGCAATGGGCGGGATTCCTACGAGCAGTACTTC
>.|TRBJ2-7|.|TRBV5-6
CASSLIGGGGDEQYF
TGTGCCAGCAGCCTGATCGGGGGAGGAGGGGACGAGCAGTACTTC
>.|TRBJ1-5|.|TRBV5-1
CASSDTGKTTESQPQHF
TGCGCCAGCAGTGACACAGGGAAGACGACGGAAAGTCAGCCCCAGCATTTT
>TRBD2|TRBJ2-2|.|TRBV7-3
CASSYPRGGAATGELFF
TGTGCCAGCAGCTATCCGCGCGGGGGGGCGGCCACCGGGGAGCTGTTTTTT
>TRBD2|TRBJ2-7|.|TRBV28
CASSGGTSGTAYEQYF
TGTGCCAGCAGTGGTGGGACTAGCGGGACGGCCTACGAGCAGTACTTC
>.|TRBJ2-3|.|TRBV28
CASGRLGPDTQYF
TGTGCCAGTGGAAGGCTGGGGCCAGATACGCAGTATTTT
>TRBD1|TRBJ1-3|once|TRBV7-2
CASSVTGRGNTIYF
TGTGCCAGCAGCGTGACAGGGCGCGGAAACACCATATATTTT
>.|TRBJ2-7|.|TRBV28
CASMDSRSGYEQYF
TGTGCCAGTATGGACTCTCGATCCGGCTACGAGCAGTACTTC
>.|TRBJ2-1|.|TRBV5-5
CASSFGTDNEQFF
TGTGCCAGCAGCTTCGGTACCGACAATGAGCAGTTCTTC
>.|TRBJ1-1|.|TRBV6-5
CASSYSGGSAEAFF
TGTGCCAGCAGTTACTCGGGGGGTTCGGCTGAAGCTTTCTTT
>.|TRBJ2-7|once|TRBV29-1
CSVEGGLGEVEQYF
TGCAGCGTTGAAGGGGGACTTGGAGAGGTCGAGCAGTACTTC
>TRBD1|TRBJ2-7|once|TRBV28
CASSRGATGFPYEQYF
TGTGCCAGCTCGCGAGGGGCGACAGGGTTCCCCTACGAGCAGTACTTC
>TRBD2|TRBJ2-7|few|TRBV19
CASSLGTSGSYEQYF
TGTGCCAGTAGCCTGGGGACTAGCGGGAGTTACGAGCAGTACTTC
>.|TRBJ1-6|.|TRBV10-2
CASSPREMSSPLHF
TGCGCCAGCAGTCCCCGGGAAATGTCCTCACCCCTCCACTTT
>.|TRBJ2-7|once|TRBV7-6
CASSLGGWAGDEQYF
TGTGCCAGCAGCTTAGGAGGGTGGGCTGGGGACGAGCAGTACTTC
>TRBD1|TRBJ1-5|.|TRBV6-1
CASSEFGTGVGEPQHF
TGTGCCAGCAGTGAATTCGGGACAGGGGTCGGTGAGCCCCAGCATTTT
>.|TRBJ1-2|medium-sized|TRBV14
CASSQVAGSRYGYTF
TGTGCCAGCAGCCAAGTAGCGGGATCACGCTATGGCTACACCTTC